Listed below are T cell receptor beta chains from one sample, sequenced in a study of T cells in Graves' hyperthyroidism and ophthalmopathy. MiXCR, applied by TCRdb to the multiplex PCR reads, yields one record per CDR3 protein. The sample has a few hundred thousand distinct CDR3 sequences, roughly 50% seen once. Sequenced material: peripheral blood or thyroid tissue (not recorded which). All receptors come from a woman between 18 and 30 years old with Graves' hyperthyroidism. Each CDR3 is given with its conserved first and last residue. A D gene is named only where the DNA matches it firmly. Some rows have no size entry. The others give once, few or many, or a class for an expanded clone.

TRBJ2-6	many	TRBD1	TRBV5-5	CASSSGTGTSGANVLTF	TGTGCCAGCAGCTCCGGGACAGGGACCTCTGGGGCCAACGTCCTGACTTTC
TRBJ1-5	NA	TRBD1	TRBV12-3/TRBV12-4	CAQREGDRGTLLRSNQPQHF	TGTGCTCAGCGGGAGGGAGACAGGGGGACTCTTCTACGGAGCAATCAGCCCCAGCATTTT
TRBJ2-4	NA	TRBD2	TRBV2	CASSDPAGVKNIQYF	TGTGCCAGCAGTGACCCCGCGGGAGTCAAAAACATTCAGTACTTC
TRBJ1-1	many	NA	TRBV18	CASSPPNTNTEAFF	TGTGCCAGCTCACCACCCAACACGAACACTGAAGCTTTCTTT
TRBJ1-1	few	NA	TRBV2	CASSEGGRAFF	TGTGCCAGCAGTGAGGGAGGGAGGGCTTTCTTT
TRBJ1-2	many	TRBD1	TRBV20-1	CSARGGQVYYGYTF	TGCAGTGCTAGAGGGGGACAGGTTTACTATGGCTACACCTTC
TRBJ2-7	many	TRBD2	TRBV24-1	CATSGTSGRSRYEQYF	TGTGCCACCTCCGGGACTAGCGGGAGAAGCAGGTACGAGCAGTACTTC
TRBJ1-1	many	NA	TRBV6-5	CASSYLKEAFF	TGTGCCAGCAGTTACCTAAAAGAAGCTTTCTTT
TRBJ2-5	NA	NA	TRBV10-3	CAISESHTQETQYF	TGTGCCATCAGTGAGTCCCACACGCAAGAGACCCAGTACTTC
TRBJ2-7	NA	TRBD2	TRBV29-1	CSSLRGSYEQYF	TGCAGCTCCCTCCGCGGGAGCTACGAGCAGTACTTC
TRBJ2-4	NA	NA	TRBV19	CASSINGIAKNIQYF	TGTGCCAGTAGTATTAACGGAATAGCCAAAAACATTCAGTACTTC
TRBJ2-7	many	NA	TRBV4-2	CASSTGGTAAYEQYF	TGTGCCAGCAGCACAGGAGGGACCGCAGCCTACGAGCAGTACTTC
TRBJ2-7	many	NA	TRBV2	CASSERAYSYEQYF	TGTGCCAGCAGTGAAAGAGCCTACTCCTACGAGCAGTACTTC
TRBJ1-6	NA	NA	TRBV29-1	CSSGTSSYNSPLHF	TGCAGCTCCGGGACAAGCTCCTATAATTCACCCCTCCACTTT
TRBJ1-1	many	NA	TRBV4-2	CASSQEAENTEAFF	TGTGCCAGCAGCCAAGAAGCAGAGAACACTGAAGCTTTCTTT
TRBJ1-2	many	TRBD1	TRBV2	CASSQTGTAYYGYTF	TGTGCCAGCAGCCAAACCGGGACAGCGTACTATGGCTACACCTTC
TRBJ1-2	NA	TRBD1	TRBV14	CASSQVPGQGANYGYTF	TGCGCCAGCAGCCAAGTGCCGGGACAGGGGGCAAACTATGGCTACACCTTC
TRBJ1-5	many	NA	TRBV6-5	CASRQGSKNQPQHF	TGTGCCAGCAGACAGGGTAGTAAGAATCAGCCCCAGCATTTT
TRBJ2-3	NA	NA	TRBV19	CASSTLLLSVSTDTQYF	TGTGCCAGTAGTACTTTGTTACTGTCGGTCAGCACAGATACGCAGTATTTT
TRBJ1-4	NA	NA	TRBV12-3/TRBV12-4	CASRGGGEKLFF	TGTGCCAGCAGGGGGGGAGGCGAAAAACTGTTTTTT
TRBJ1-2	once	TRBD1	TRBV2	CASRELDRGYYGYTF	TGTGCCAGCAGGGAGTTGGACAGGGGATATTATGGCTACACCTTC
TRBJ1-1	many	NA	TRBV24-1	CATSDRGNTEAFF	TGTGCCACCAGTGACAGGGGGAACACTGAAGCTTTCTTT
TRBJ2-1	NA	TRBD1	TRBV10-1	CASSESGTGGFEQFF	TGCGCCAGCAGTGAGTCCGGGACAGGGGGCTTTGAGCAGTTCTTC
TRBJ1-1	many	NA	TRBV5-4	CASSLSQERDEAFF	TGTGCCAGCAGCTTGTCCCAGGAGCGGGATGAAGCTTTCTTT
TRBJ2-2	NA	NA	TRBV24-1	CATSDFRGSNYGYTGELFF	TGTGCCACCAGTGATTTTCGGGGATCCAACTATGGCTACACCGGGGAGCTGTTTTTT
TRBJ2-7	many	TRBD2	TRBV7-9	CASSAVGGSYEQYF	TGTGCCAGCAGCGCTGTCGGCGGGAGCTACGAGCAGTACTTC
TRBJ1-5	NA	NA	TRBV24-1	CATSEPYNEQPQHF	TGTGCCACCAGTGAACCCTACAATGAGCAGCCCCAGCATTTT
TRBJ2-7	NA	TRBD1	TRBV27	CASSFDRGSHEQYF	TGTGCCAGCAGTTTTGACAGGGGGTCCCACGAGCAGTACTTC
TRBJ2-4	NA	TRBD2	TRBV10-2	CASSGGLVNIQYF	TGCGCCAGCAGTGGGGGACTAGTAAACATTCAGTACTTC
TRBJ2-5	NA	NA	TRBV7-2	CASRKGQGF	TGTGCCAGCAGAAAGGGCCAGGGCTTC
TRBJ1-5	many	NA	TRBV7-2	CASSSTGWGNQPQHF	TGTGCCAGCAGCTCAACAGGTTGGGGCAATCAGCCCCAGCATTTT
TRBJ1-3	NA	TRBD1	TRBV7-2	CASSKGGTGQSNRNTIYF	TGTGCCAGCAGCAAAGGGGGGACGGGACAGTCAAATCGAAACACCATATATTTT
TRBJ1-2	NA	NA	TRBV2	CASSESGRPSLGYTF	TGTGCCAGCAGTGAATCGGGGAGGCCCTCGCTTGGCTACACCTTC
TRBJ2-3	NA	NA	TRBV5-4	CASSWPQGTDTQYF	TGTGCCAGCAGCTGGCCACAGGGAACAGATACGCAGTATTTT
TRBJ2-2	once	NA	TRBV10-3	CAISDTSDTGELFF	TGTGCCATCAGTGATACCTCGGACACCGGGGAGCTGTTTTTT
TRBJ1-1	many	NA	TRBV7-9	CASSFISTDWTEAFF	TGTGCCAGCAGCTTTATTAGTACAGATTGGACTGAAGCTTTCTTT
TRBJ2-7	many	NA	TRBV7-9	CASSRWGGYEQYF	TGTGCCAGCAGCCGATGGGGTGGCTACGAGCAGTACTTC
TRBJ2-7	many	TRBD2	TRBV7-8	CASSLGPTSGRSYEQYF	TGTGCCAGCAGCTTAGGACCGACTAGCGGGAGGAGTTACGAGCAGTACTTC
TRBJ2-7	many	NA	TRBV7-6	CASSLGHSGEQYF	TGTGCCAGCAGCTTGGGACATTCGGGGGAGCAGTACTTC
TRBJ1-6	NA	NA	TRBV10-3	CAIRDRTQENSPLHF	TGTGCCATCAGAGACAGGACCCAAGAAAATTCACCCCTCCACTTT
TRBJ2-5	many	NA	TRBV12-3/TRBV12-4	CASSFTMQDPTQYF	TGTGCCAGCAGTTTTACGATGCAGGACCCGACCCAGTACTTC
TRBJ2-7	many	NA	TRBV5-1	CASSLVENYEQYF	TGCGCCAGCAGCTTGGTAGAGAACTACGAGCAGTACTTC
TRBJ1-5	NA	TRBD1	TRBV2	CAIQGDSNQPQHF	TGTGCCATACAGGGGGATAGCAATCAGCCCCAGCATTTT
TRBJ2-5	many	TRBD2	TRBV7-9	CASVLSAGVSETQYF	TGTGCCAGCGTCCTATCAGCGGGAGTGTCAGAGACCCAGTACTTC
TRBJ1-5	once	NA	TRBV6-6	CASTAGAQPQHF	TGTGCCAGCACCGCCGGGGCCCAGCCCCAGCATTTT
TRBJ1-3	many	NA	TRBV6-5	CASSGRDGRWGTIYF	TGTGCCAGCAGTGGCAGGGACGGAAGATGGGGCACCATATATTTT
TRBJ1-2	many	NA	TRBV10-2	CASSERKGVGGYTF	TGCGCCAGCAGCGAGAGAAAGGGGGTCGGTGGCTACACCTTC
TRBJ2-7	NA	NA	TRBV19	CASTHRWSSYEQYF	TGTGCCAGTACCCACCGGTGGAGCTCCTACGAGCAGTACTTC
TRBJ1-5	many	NA	TRBV2	CASRETGHNQPQHF	TGTGCCAGCAGGGAAACAGGGCACAATCAGCCCCAGCATTTT
TRBJ2-7	NA	TRBD2	TRBV15	CATSRAGGPGYEQYF	TGTGCCACCAGCAGAGCGGGAGGGCCGGGTTACGAGCAGTACTTC
TRBJ2-5	many	TRBD2	TRBV5-4	CASSLEGLAGQETQYF	TGTGCCAGCAGCTTGGAGGGGCTAGCGGGGCAAGAGACCCAGTACTTC
TRBJ2-1	NA	NA	TRBV11-2	CASKVRSSDEQFF	TGTGCCAGCAAAGTTAGGTCGTCCGATGAGCAGTTCTTC
TRBJ2-7	many	TRBD1	TRBV29-1	CSVHTGTGGSYEQYF	TGCAGCGTTCATACCGGGACAGGGGGCTCCTACGAGCAGTACTTC
TRBJ1-2	many	NA	TRBV9	CASSVGNSGFGYTF	TGTGCCAGCAGCGTGGGGAATTCGGGCTTTGGCTACACCTTC
TRBJ1-1	many	TRBD1	TRBV15	CATSRSTGASEAFF	TGTGCCACCAGCAGATCCACAGGGGCCTCTGAAGCTTTCTTT
TRBJ2-6	few	NA	TRBV19	CASSIDYKSSGANVLTF	TGTGCCAGTAGTATAGACTACAAAAGCTCTGGGGCCAACGTCCTGACTTTC
TRBJ1-3	NA	NA	TRBV5-6	CASSLRQGASFGNTIYF	TGTGCCAGCAGCTTGAGGCAGGGTGCCAGTTTTGGAAACACCATATATTTT